The present T cell receptor beta chain was sequenced within a study of CD8+ T cells in alopecia areata. Findings and caveats of the study: Many expanded lesional clones persisted during tofacitinib (in both scalp and blood). On tofacitinib, scalp clonality and expanded CD8+ clones among top 100 fell significantly.

The treatment: oral pan-JAK inhibitor, 5-10 mg twice daily. Isolated RNA was reverse transcribed into cDNA used as the sequencing template. The table came from immunoSEQ multiplex PCR; TCRdb's copy has only in-frame clones and leaves some out. Of about 200,000 clones in the sample, roughly 56% are singletons; the top ten hold roughly 1.5%. Germline V gene data show CDR1 as SGHNT and CDR2 as YYREEE (reference sequence). This CDR3 spans 15 amino acids. J was trimmed by 6 bases and V by 2 bases; bases with no gene match: 5. Details on this clone: What it recognizes is unknown.

Source: CD4+ T cells sorted from blood, taken at week 4, from a patient treated with tofacitinib. The chain joins TRBV5-4 to TRBJ2-1; 10 nucleotides agree with TRBD1. This clonotype originated in a human donor with alopecia areata. CDR3 sequence: CASSFSRTGGNEQFF. The DNA for the CDR3 is TGTGCCAGCAGCTTTTCCCGGACAGGGGGCAATGAGCAGTTCTTC.